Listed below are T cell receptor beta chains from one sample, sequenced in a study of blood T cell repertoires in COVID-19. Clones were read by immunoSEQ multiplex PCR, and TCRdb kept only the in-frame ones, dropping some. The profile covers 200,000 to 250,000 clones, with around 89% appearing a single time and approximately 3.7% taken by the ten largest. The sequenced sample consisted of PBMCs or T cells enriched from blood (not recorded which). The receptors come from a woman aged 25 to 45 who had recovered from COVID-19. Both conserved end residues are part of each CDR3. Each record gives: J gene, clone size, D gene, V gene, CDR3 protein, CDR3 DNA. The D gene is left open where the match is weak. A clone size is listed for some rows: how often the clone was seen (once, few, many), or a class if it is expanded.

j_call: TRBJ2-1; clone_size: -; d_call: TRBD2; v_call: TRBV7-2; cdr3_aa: CASSPGTSGSSHEQFF; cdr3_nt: TGTGCCAGCAGCCCTGGGACTAGCGGGAGTAGCCATGAGCAGTTCTTC
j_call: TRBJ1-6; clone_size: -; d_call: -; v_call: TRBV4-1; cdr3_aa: CASSQPQVNSPLHF; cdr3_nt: TGCGCCAGCAGCCAGCCCCAGGTCAACTCACCCCTCCACTTT
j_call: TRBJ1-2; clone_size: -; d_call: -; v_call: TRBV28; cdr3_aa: CASSLSGNYGYTF; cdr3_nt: TGTGCCAGCAGTTTGTCGGGTAACTATGGCTACACCTTC
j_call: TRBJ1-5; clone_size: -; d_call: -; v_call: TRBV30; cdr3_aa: CAWSVADYNQPQHF; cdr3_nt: TGTGCCTGGAGTGTTGCAGATTACAATCAGCCCCAGCATTTT
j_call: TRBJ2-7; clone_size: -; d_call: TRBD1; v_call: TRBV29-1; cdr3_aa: CSVLPGQGPYEQYF; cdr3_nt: TGCAGCGTGCTACCGGGACAGGGCCCCTACGAGCAGTACTTC
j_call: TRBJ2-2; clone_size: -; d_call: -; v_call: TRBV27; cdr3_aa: CASSPMAAGELFF; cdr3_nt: TGTGCCAGCAGCCCGATGGCCGCCGGGGAGCTGTTTTTT
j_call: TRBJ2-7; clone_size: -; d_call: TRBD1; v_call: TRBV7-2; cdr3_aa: CASSSTGTGGAGEQYF; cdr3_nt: TGTGCCAGCAGCTCCACCGGGACAGGGGGCGCGGGGGAGCAGTACTTC
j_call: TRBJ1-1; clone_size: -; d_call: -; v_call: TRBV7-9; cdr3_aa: CASSLIGREAEAFF; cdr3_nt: TGTGCCAGCAGCTTAATCGGGAGGGAGGCTGAAGCTTTCTTT
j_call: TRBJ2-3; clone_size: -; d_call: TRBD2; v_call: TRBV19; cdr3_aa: CASRDASGPTDTQYF; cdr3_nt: TGTGCCTCCCGGGACGCTAGCGGGCCCACAGATACGCAGTATTTT
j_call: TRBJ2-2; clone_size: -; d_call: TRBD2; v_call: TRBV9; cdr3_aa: CASSVGLAGGYTGELFF; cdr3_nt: TGTGCCAGCAGCGTAGGATTGGCGGGAGGTTACACCGGGGAGCTGTTTTTT
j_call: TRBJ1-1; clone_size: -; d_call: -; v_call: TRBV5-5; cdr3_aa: CASSLQSLGGVNTEAFF; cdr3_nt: TGTGCCAGCAGCTTGCAGAGCCTCGGGGGGGTGAACACTGAAGCTTTCTTT
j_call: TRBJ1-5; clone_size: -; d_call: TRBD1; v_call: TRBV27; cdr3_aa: CASSSRGRSNQPQHF; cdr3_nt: TGTGCCAGCAGTTCCAGGGGGAGAAGCAATCAGCCCCAGCATTTT
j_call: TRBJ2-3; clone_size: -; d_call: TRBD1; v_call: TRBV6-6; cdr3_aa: CASSTRPDRTDTQYF; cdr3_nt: TGTGCCAGCAGTACCCGCCCGGACAGGACAGATACGCAGTATTTT
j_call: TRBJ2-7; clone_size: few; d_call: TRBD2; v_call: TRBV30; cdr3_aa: CAWSLAGVAEQYF; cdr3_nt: TGTGCCTGGAGTCTAGCGGGAGTAGCCGAGCAGTACTTC
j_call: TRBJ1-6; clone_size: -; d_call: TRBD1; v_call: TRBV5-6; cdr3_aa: CASSLDRGQSSPLHF; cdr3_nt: TGTGCCAGCAGCTTGGACAGGGGCCAGAGTTCACCCCTCCACTTT
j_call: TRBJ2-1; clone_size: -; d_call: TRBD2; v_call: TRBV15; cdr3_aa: CATSRELAGYYNEQFF; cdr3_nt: TGTGCCACCAGCAGAGAACTAGCGGGCTACTACAATGAGCAGTTCTTC
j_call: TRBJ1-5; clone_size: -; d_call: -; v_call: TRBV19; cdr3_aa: CASSIVSGFGNQPQHF; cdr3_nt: TGTGCCAGTAGTATAGTATCGGGTTTCGGCAATCAGCCCCAGCATTTT
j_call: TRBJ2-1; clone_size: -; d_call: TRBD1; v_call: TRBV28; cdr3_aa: CASSPGGAGPAEQFF; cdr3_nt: TGTGCCAGCAGTCCAGGGGGCGCGGGTCCGGCTGAGCAGTTCTTC
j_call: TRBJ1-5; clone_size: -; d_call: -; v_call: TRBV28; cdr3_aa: CASRGGGRQPQHF; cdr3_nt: TGTGCCAGCAGGGGGGGAGGACGTCAGCCCCAGCATTTT
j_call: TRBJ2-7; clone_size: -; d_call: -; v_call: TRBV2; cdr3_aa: CASRAQAVSSYEQYF; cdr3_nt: TGTGCCAGCAGGGCCCAAGCGGTTAGCTCCTACGAGCAGTACTTC
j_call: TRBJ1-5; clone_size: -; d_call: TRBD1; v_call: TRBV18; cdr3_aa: CASSPVRPGQGYQPQHF; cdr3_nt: TGTGCCAGCTCACCGGTTCGACCGGGACAGGGATATCAGCCCCAGCATTTT
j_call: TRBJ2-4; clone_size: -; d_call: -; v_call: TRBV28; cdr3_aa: CASSVDRGAKNIQYF; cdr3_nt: TGTGCCAGCAGTGTGGACCGGGGGGCCAAAAACATTCAGTACTTC
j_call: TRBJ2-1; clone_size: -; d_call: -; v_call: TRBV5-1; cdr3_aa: CASSLGYRVNEQFF; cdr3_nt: TGCGCCAGCAGCTTGGGTTACAGGGTGAATGAGCAGTTCTTC
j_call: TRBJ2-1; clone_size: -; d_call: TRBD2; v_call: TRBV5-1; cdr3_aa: CASSFSGSLTFYDEQFF; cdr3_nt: TGCGCCAGCAGCTTTAGCGGGAGTCTTACCTTTTACGATGAGCAGTTCTTC
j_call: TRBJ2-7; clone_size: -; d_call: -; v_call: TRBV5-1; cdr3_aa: CASSIPGKQYF; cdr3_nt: TGCGCCAGCAGCATCCCAGGTAAGCAGTACTTC
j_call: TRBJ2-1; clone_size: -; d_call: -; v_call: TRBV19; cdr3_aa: CASSSTEYNEQFF; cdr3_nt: TGTGCCAGTAGTAGCACAGAGTACAATGAGCAGTTCTTC
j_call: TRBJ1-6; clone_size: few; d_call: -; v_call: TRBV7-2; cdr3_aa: CASSLGARVNSPLHF; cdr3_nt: TGTGCCAGCAGCTTAGGAGCCAGGGTCAATTCACCCCTCCACTTT
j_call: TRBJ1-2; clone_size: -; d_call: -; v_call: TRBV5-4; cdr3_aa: CASSSGGGYTF; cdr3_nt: TGTGCCAGCAGTTCGGGAGGTGGCTACACCTTC
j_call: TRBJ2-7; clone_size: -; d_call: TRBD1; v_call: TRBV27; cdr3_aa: CASSLSGGERWEQYF; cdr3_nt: TGTGCCAGCAGCCTCTCAGGGGGCGAGAGATGGGAGCAGTACTTC
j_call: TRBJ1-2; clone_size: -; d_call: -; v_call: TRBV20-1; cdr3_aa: CSASSGNDAF; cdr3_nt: TGCAGTGCTAGTTCCGGGAACGACGCCTTC
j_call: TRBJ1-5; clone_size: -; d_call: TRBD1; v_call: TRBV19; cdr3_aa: CASTPTGASNQPQHF; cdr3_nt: TGTGCCAGTACCCCGACAGGGGCTAGCAATCAGCCCCAGCATTTT
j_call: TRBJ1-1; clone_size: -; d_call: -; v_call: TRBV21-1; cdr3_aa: CASNRRTPLPEAFF; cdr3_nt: TGTGCCAGCAACCGAAGGACACCCCTCCCGGAAGCTTTCTTT
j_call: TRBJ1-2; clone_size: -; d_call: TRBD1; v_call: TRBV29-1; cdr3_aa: CSVGDRAGSYGYTF; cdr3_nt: TGCAGCGTTGGGGACAGGGCGGGTAGCTATGGCTACACCTTC
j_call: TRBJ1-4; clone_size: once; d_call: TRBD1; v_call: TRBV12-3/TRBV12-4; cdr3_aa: CASSRGTDEKLFF; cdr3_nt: TGTGCCAGCAGTCGCGGGACAGATGAAAAACTGTTTTTT
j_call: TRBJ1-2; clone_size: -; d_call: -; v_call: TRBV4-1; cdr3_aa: CASSPAQGRGGGYTF; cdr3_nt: TGCGCCAGCAGCCCAGCCCAAGGTAGGGGAGGAGGCTACACCTTC
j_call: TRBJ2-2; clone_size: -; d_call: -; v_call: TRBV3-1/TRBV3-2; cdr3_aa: CASSPGEPGELFF; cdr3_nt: TGTGCCAGCAGCCCCGGAGAGCCCGGGGAGCTGTTTTTT
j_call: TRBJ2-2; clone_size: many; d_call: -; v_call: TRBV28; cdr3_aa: CASSLRSSTGELFF; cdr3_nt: TGTGCCAGCAGTTTGCGCTCCTCCACCGGGGAGCTGTTTTTT
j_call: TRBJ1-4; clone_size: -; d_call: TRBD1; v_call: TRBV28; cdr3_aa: CASRRGQGAVEKLFF; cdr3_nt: TGTGCCAGCAGGCGGGGTCAGGGGGCGGTTGAAAAACTGTTTTTT
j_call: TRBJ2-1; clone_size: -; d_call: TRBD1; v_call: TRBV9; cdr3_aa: CASSVGQAVYNEQFF; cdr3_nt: TGTGCCAGCAGCGTTGGACAGGCGGTTTACAATGAGCAGTTCTTC
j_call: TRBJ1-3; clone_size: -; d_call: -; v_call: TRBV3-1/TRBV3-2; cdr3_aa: CASSPNSGNTIYF; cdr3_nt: TGTGCCAGCAGTCCCAACTCTGGAAACACCATATATTTT
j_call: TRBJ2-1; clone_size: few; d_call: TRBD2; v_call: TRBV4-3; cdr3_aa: CASSQDGGSGRINEQFF; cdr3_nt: TGCGCCAGCAGCCAAGACGGGGGGAGCGGGAGAATCAATGAGCAGTTCTTC
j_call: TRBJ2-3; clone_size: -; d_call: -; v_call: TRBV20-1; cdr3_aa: CSVTSTDTQYF; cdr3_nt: TGCAGCGTGACTAGCACAGATACGCAGTATTTT
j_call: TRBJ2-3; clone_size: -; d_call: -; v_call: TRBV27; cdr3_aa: CASSLSALVDTTDTQYF; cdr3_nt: TGTGCCAGCAGTTTATCGGCGTTGGTGGACACCACAGATACGCAGTATTTT
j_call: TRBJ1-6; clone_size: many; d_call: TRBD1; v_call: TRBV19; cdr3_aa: CASKGQGNSPLHF; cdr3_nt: TGTGCCAGTAAAGGACAGGGGAACTCACCCCTCCACTTT
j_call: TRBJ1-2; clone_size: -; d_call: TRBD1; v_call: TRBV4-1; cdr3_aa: CASSPEQGAYGYTF; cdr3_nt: TGCGCCAGCAGCCCAGAGCAGGGGGCCTATGGCTACACCTTC
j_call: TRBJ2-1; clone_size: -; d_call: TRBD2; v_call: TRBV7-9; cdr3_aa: CASSLGSSGSTHEQFF; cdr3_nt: TGTGCCAGCAGCTTGGGGTCTAGCGGGAGTACCCATGAGCAGTTCTTC
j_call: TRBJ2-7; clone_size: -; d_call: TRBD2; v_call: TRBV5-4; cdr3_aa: CASSWGAGGSYEQYF; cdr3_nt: TGTGCCAGCAGCTGGGGGGCGGGAGGGTCCTACGAGCAGTACTTC
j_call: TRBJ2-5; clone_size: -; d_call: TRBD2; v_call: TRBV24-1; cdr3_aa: CATSLTSGRAETQYF; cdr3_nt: TGTGCCACCAGCCTCACTAGCGGGAGAGCAGAGACCCAGTACTTC